This T cell receptor (beta chain) was sequenced for a study of cytomegalovirus exposure and HLA in healthy donors. On the study more broadly: Sequencing of roughly 180 million T cells in an earlier analysis found around 100 million unique TCR beta sequences. Study results and caveats: Researchers had no immune exposure information except CMV serostatus available. Among the CMV-associated chains, a few were confirmed in vitro as specific for CMV antigens. The authors judged a highly shared variant cluster likely a sequencing artifact.

PCR primers comprised 60 Vbeta and 13 Jbeta primers. Libraries were prepared by immunoSEQ multiplex PCR; TCRdb keeps only in-frame clonotypes and omits some of them. The repertoire holds about 220,000 clones, with 82% as singletons. Comment on this clone: The antigen is unknown.

The germline gives CDR1 SGHDT, CDR2 YYEEEE. The CDR3 loop spans 12 amino acids. The sequenced sample consisted of PBMCs. The clonotype was recovered from a woman aged 40 to 50 in good health and CMV-seropositive. This chain connects TRBV5-6 to TRBJ2-5; D not certain. The J call may be in error: the DNA end matches TRBJ2-7 better. CDR3 sequence (DNA): TGTGCCAGCAGCTACAGTTACGACGAGCAGTACTTC. Protein product: CASSYSYDEQYF.